The 20 T cell receptor beta chains below all came from one sample that was sequenced in a study of blood T cell repertoires in COVID-19. The assay was immunoSEQ multiplex PCR, and TCRdb's table has in-frame clones only and misses some. The data hold about 25,000 clones, with around 90% observed a single time. The sequencing input was peripheral blood. Receptors were obtained from a man in his forties or fifties with active COVID-19.

The chain has TRBV6-2 or TRBV6-3 and TRBJ2-3, with D unresolved. The length of the CDR3 is 13 residues. Trimming cost V 2 bases and J 6 bases, with 9 bases left between them. Looked up from germline, CDR1 is MNHEY and CDR2 is SVGEGT. Here the CDR3 reads CASSYNVEDTQYF. The CDR3 region has the DNA TGTGCCAGCAGTTACAACGTGGAGGATACGCAGTATTTT.

The V and J genes are TRBV3-1 (or the pseudogene TRBV3-2) and TRBJ2-3, with 16 positions matching TRBD2. The CDR3 totals 17 residues. V shed 5 bases and J 4 bases; nucleotides not matched to a gene: 6. Germline V gives CDR1 LGHDT, CDR2 YNNKEL (reference sequence). The CDR3 loop reads CASSLLGTSGGADTQYF. The CDR3 nucleotides are TGTGCCAGCAGCTTACTCGGGACTAGCGGGGGGGCAGATACGCAGTATTTT.

This clone was detected only once. V and J are TRBV9 and TRBJ2-5; 7 bases line up with TRBD1. Germline loops: CDR1 SGDLS, CDR2 YYNGEE. The ends lost 2 bases at V and 1 base at J; junction bases unmatched: 8. The CDR3 spans 16 residues. DNA for the CDR3: TGTGCCAGCAGCGTTTTCGACAGGGCTTCCCAAGAGACCCAGTACTTC. Its protein is CASSVFDRASQETQYF. Drawing the rest from reference TRBV9 and TRBJ2-5, the complete variable domain is DSGVTQTPKHLITATGQRVTLRCSPRSGDLSVYWYQQSLDQGLQFLIQYYNGEERAKGNILERFSAQQFPDLHSELNLSSLELGDSALYFCASSVFDRASQETQYFGPGTRLLVL.

The chain joins TRBV7-9 to TRBJ1-6; tentative D call: TRBD1 (5 bases). CDR3 length: 15 amino acids. Germline V gene lookup returns CDR1 SEHNR and CDR2 FQNEAQ (reference sequence). The V end was cut by 2 bases, the J end by 7 bases, with 12 bases between. The CDR3 is CASSLITTGNSPLHF. The DNA for the CDR3 is TGTGCCAGCAGCTTAATTACTACAGGCAATTCACCCCTCCACTTT.

The rearrangement uses TRBV6-5 and TRBJ1-4; D is undetermined. In germline, CDR1 is MNHEY, CDR2 SVGAGI. The length of the CDR3 is 15 residues. V lost 0 bases, J lost 0 bases, and 5 bases lay in between. The CDR3 here is CASSYSAATNEKLFF. DNA for the CDR3: TGTGCCAGCAGTTACTCAGCTGCAACTAATGAAAAACTGTTTTTT.

This clone was seen more than once but under ten times. The V gene is TRBV28, the J gene TRBJ2-7; no firm D call. The CDR3 spans 13 residues. CDR1 and CDR2 from the germline V gene are MDHEN and SYDVKM. Trimming shortened V by 2 bases and J by 1 base, and 6 bases separated the two germline ends. CDR3 sequence (DNA): TGTGCCAGCAGTTTAGCTCAGTCCTACGAGCAGTACTTC. Amino acids: CASSLAQSYEQYF.

The J gene is TRBJ2-5, the V gene TRBV7-2; D is unclear. The CDR3 is 15 residues long. V lost 6 bases and J lost 2, with 16 bases in between. The germline CDR1 and CDR2 sequences are SGHTA and FQGNSA. The CDR3 region is CASRPHMERQETQYF. CDR3 nucleotide sequence: TGTGCCAGCAGGCCCCACATGGAGAGACAAGAGACCCAGTACTTC.

This clone was observed a single time. This chain uses TRBV19 with TRBJ2-3; D possibly corresponds to TRBD1 (6 bases). With 5 bases removed from V and 4 bases from J, the gap between germline ends came to 13 bases. Germline loops: CDR1 LNHDA, CDR2 SQIVND (reference sequence). The CDR3 sequence is 14 residues long. The CDR3 protein is CASSEGTLPDTQYF. CDR3 bases: TGTGCCAGTAGTGAAGGGACACTACCAGATACGCAGTATTTT.

The rearrangement uses TRBV29-1 and TRBJ2-4; no clear D gene. The CDR3 has 14 amino acids. The V end lost 7 bases, the J end lost 0 bases, and 13 bases lay between the germline ends. Germline assignment: CDR1 SQVTM and CDR2 ANQGSEA. Written as DNA, the CDR3 is TGCAGCGCTTGCCTAGGCCTAGCCAAAAACATTCAGTACTTC. Amino acids: CSACLGLAKNIQYF.

V gene TRBV5-4 combines with J gene TRBJ2-1, with 10 bases fitting TRBD2. There are 15 residues in the CDR3. The germline gives CDR1 SGHNT, CDR2 YYREEE (reference sequence). With V trimmed by 2 bases and J by 9 bases, 8 bases remained unmatched. CDR3 in amino acids: CASSFSSGRAGEQFF. Here the CDR3 DNA reads TGTGCCAGCAGCTTCAGCAGCGGGAGGGCGGGTGAGCAGTTCTTC.

The chain joins TRBV7-6 to TRBJ2-3, with TRBD1 identical over 7 bases. Germline V lookup: CDR1 SGHVS, CDR2 FNYEAQ. The CDR3 extends over 15 amino acids. The junction had 3 bases not matched to a gene; V was cut back by 2 bases and J by 1 base. The CDR3, as DNA: TGTGCCAGCAGCTTAATTGGACAGGGCACAGATACGCAGTATTTT. It translates to CASSLIGQGTDTQYF.

The CDR3 DNA is TGTGCCAGTTCGGGACAGGGGGCATATCAGCCCCAGCATTTT. This sequence encodes CASSGQGAYQPQHF. The chain combines TRBV19 with TRBJ1-5, with 12 bases identical to TRBD1. CDR1 LNHDA and CDR2 SQIVND come from the germline V gene (reference sequence). This CDR3 contains 14 residues. With 8 bases clipped from V and 5 bases from J, the junction kept 4 bases outside the gene matches.

The CDR3 here is CASSFPPSGTTDTQYF. The CDR3 coding sequence is TGCGCCAGCAGTTTCCCCCCGAGCGGGACCACAGATACGCAGTATTTT. V usage is TRBV10-2 and J usage is TRBJ2-3; TRBD2 matches 7 bases. The CDR3 is 16 amino acids. Germline loops: CDR1 WSHSY, CDR2 SAAADI. The V gene end was trimmed by 5 bases and the J gene end by 2 bases; junction bases not matched to a gene: 10.

The J gene is TRBJ2-5, the V gene TRBV28; a possible D gene is TRBD2 (7 bases). Germline V lookup: CDR1 MDHEN, CDR2 SYDVKM. The CDR3 totals 12 residues. Trimming took 8 bases from V and 5 from J, leaving 12 bases between them. The CDR3 sequence is CASGGAWETQYF. CDR3 bases: TGTGCCAGCGGGGGGGCCTGGGAGACCCAGTACTTC. Supplemented by reference TRBV28 and TRBJ2-5, the full variable domain reads DVKVTQSSRYLVKRTGEKVFLECVQDMDHENMFWYRQDPGLGLRLIYFSYDVKMKEKGDIPEGYSVSREKKERFSLILESASTNQTSMYLCASGGAWETQYFGPGTRLLVL.

This clone was recorded a few times. The chain is built from TRBV11-2 and TRBJ2-5; no clear D gene. Trimming pared 2 bases from V and 7 bases from J, leaving 14 bases between. The V gene's germline CDR1 is SGHAT and CDR2 FQNNGV. This CDR3 has 14 residues. The CDR3 sequence is CASSLLSMVGTQYF. In DNA form, the CDR3 reads TGTGCCAGCAGCTTACTATCTATGGTCGGGACCCAGTACTTC. Variable domain in full (rest from reference TRBV11-2 and TRBJ2-5): EAGVAQSPRYKIIEKRQSVAFWCNPISGHATLYWYQQILGQGPKLLIQFQNNGVVDDSQLPKDRFSAERLKGVDSTLKIQPAKLEDSAVYLCASSLLSMVGTQYFGPGTRLLVL.

The rearrangement links TRBV6-2 or TRBV6-3 to TRBJ2-3, with 7 positions matching TRBD1. V was pared by 2 bases and J by 5 bases, with 10 bases of the junction left unmatched. This CDR3 spans 16 amino acids. CDR1 and CDR2 (germline): MNHEY, SVGEGT. This CDR3 is CASSYDGKGAKDTQYF. In DNA, the CDR3 is TGTGCCAGCAGTTACGACGGAAAGGGGGCGAAAGATACGCAGTATTTT.

J is TRBJ1-5 and V is TRBV3-1 (or the pseudogene TRBV3-2); D may be TRBD1 (5 bases). Trimming shortened V by 1 base and J by 0 bases, and 7 bases separated the two germline ends. The V gene's germline CDR1 is LGHDT and CDR2 YNNKEL (reference sequence). This CDR3 is built from 15 residues. The CDR3 sequence is CASSQAGDSNQPQHF. The CDR3, as DNA: TGTGCCAGCAGCCAAGCGGGGGATAGCAATCAGCCCCAGCATTTT.

The chain couples TRBV5-4 to TRBJ2-2; tentative D call: TRBD1 (7 bases). Deletions cut 4 bases from V and 5 bases from J, with 24 bases between. The germline gives CDR1 SGHNT, CDR2 YYREEE (reference sequence). The CDR3 covers 18 residues. CDR3 sequence (DNA): TGTGCCAGCAGCGGAGGGCTCCGGGCAGGGGGACGGACCGGGGAGCTGTTTTTT. Residues: CASSGGLRAGGRTGELFF. The complete variable domain, with remaining parts taken from reference TRBV5-4 and TRBJ2-2, reads ETGVTQSPTHLIKTRGQQVTLRCSSQSGHNTVSWYQQALGQGPQFIFQYYREEENGRGNFPPRFSGLQFPNYSSELNVNALELDDSALYLCASSGGLRAGGRTGELFFGEGSRLTVL.

The chain joins TRBV15 to TRBJ2-1; D perhaps matches TRBD1 (6 bases). Trimming took 6 bases from V and 7 from J, leaving 19 bases between them. Germline-derived CDR1 and CDR2 are LNHNV and YYDKDF (reference sequence). This CDR3 has 15 residues. The CDR3 sequence: CATRLGAGSRNEQFF. The CDR3 DNA reads as TGTGCCACCAGGCTGGGGGCGGGCTCGCGGAATGAGCAGTTCTTC.

V usage is TRBV15 and J usage is TRBJ2-3; 8 bases agree with TRBD2. In germline, CDR1 is LNHNV, CDR2 YYDKDF (reference sequence). The CDR3 extends over 15 amino acids. V trimming: 0 bases; J trimming: 2 bases; junction bases outside the gene matches: 1. The DNA for the CDR3 is TGTGCCACCAGCAGAGAGCGGGAGGCCACAGATACGCAGTATTTT. This sequence encodes CATSREREATDTQYF.